This TCR beta chain originates from a study of CD8+ T cells in alopecia areata. Findings and caveats of the study: The study found TCR sharing across patients less clear than in mice, possibly for HLA reasons.

As concerns this clone: Its target is unknown.

As the sequencing template, cDNA was produced by extracting RNA and reverse transcribing it. Profiled with immunoSEQ multiplex PCR; TCRdb holds only in-frame clones, not every one. Found here are 100,000 to 150,000 clones, around three fifths of them singletons; the top ten hold roughly 4.5%. This CDR3 region has 15 residues. V lost 7 bases, J lost 6 bases, and 6 bases stayed unmatched. Germline V gene sequence: CDR1 MRHNA, CDR2 SNTAGT. Sequencing was performed on CD4+ T cells sorted from blood, taken at week 0. This sequence was found in a human donor with alopecia areata. This chain joins TRBV6-4 and TRBJ2-7; 16 positions match TRBD2. CDR3 DNA: TGTGCCAGCACCCCGGGACTAGCGGGGGGGCGCGAGCAGTACTTC. This gives the protein CASTPGLAGGREQYF.